What follows are 10 T cell receptor beta chains derived from one specimen sequenced in a study of cytotoxic CD8 clonotypes in ibrutinib-treated CLL. Libraries were prepared by immunoSEQ multiplex PCR; TCRdb keeps only in-frame clonotypes and omits some of them. Here the sample spans about 72,000 clones, 80% being singletons. The material sequenced was PBMCs, taken at disease progression, from a patient treated with ibrutinib. The origin of the receptors is a human donor with chronic lymphocytic leukemia.

The V call is TRBV5-4, the J call TRBJ2-5; no firm D call. V was trimmed by 4 bases and J by 2 bases, leaving 6 bases between them. Looked up from germline, CDR1 is SGHNT and CDR2 is YYREEE (reference sequence). This CDR3 is built from 12 residues. Written as DNA, the CDR3 is TGTGCCAGCAGCATCCCTCAAGAGACCCAGTACTTC. This sequence encodes CASSIPQETQYF. Using reference TRBV5-4 and TRBJ2-5 for the parts outside the CDR3, the full variable domain is ETGVTQSPTHLIKTRGQQVTLRCSSQSGHNTVSWYQQALGQGPQFIFQYYREEENGRGNFPPRFSGLQFPNYSSELNVNALELDDSALYLCASSIPQETQYFGPGTRLLVL.

The V gene is TRBV18, the J gene TRBJ2-1, with D possibly being TRBD2 (6 bases). This CDR3 comprises 15 residues. Deletions cut 1 base from V and 2 bases from J, with 9 bases between. CDR1 is KGHSH and CDR2 is LQKENI in the germline V gene. DNA for the CDR3: TGTGCCAGCTCACCACTCGGCGGGACCTACAATGAGCAGTTCTTC. Protein: CASSPLGGTYNEQFF. Full variable domain (rest looked up from reference TRBV18 and TRBJ2-1): NAGVMQNPRHLVRRRGQEARLRCSPMKGHSHVYWYRQLPEEGLKFMVYLQKENIIDESGMPKERFSAEFPKEGPSILRIQQVVRGDSAAYFCASSPLGGTYNEQFFGPGTRLTVL.

This chain's CDR3 is CSAQTGAKTEAFF. The CDR3 DNA follows: TGCAGCGCGCAGACAGGGGCGAAGACTGAAGCTTTCTTT. The chain is built from TRBV29-1 and TRBJ1-1; 8 positions match TRBD1. CDR3 length: 13 residues. The germline gives CDR1 SQVTM, CDR2 ANQGSEA. Germline trimming cut 7 bases from V and 5 bases from J; bases unmatched to any gene: 9.

The chain employs TRBV18 and TRBJ2-7; 13 positions agree with TRBD2. The V and J ends lost 3 bases and 1 base, in that order; junction bases with no gene match: 6. Germline V CDR1 and CDR2: KGHSH, LQKENI. The CDR3 contains 17 residues. CDR3 residues: CASSPRTSGSLSYEQYF. CDR3 nucleotides: TGTGCCAGCTCACCCCGGACTAGCGGGAGCCTTTCCTACGAGCAGTACTTC.

The chain combines TRBV5-4 with TRBJ1-3; TRBD1 is a possible D gene (6 bases). CDR1 and CDR2 (germline): SGHNT, YYREEE (reference sequence). The CDR3 covers 17 residues. V was clipped by 3 bases and J by 1 base, with 17 bases between them. For the CDR3, the DNA is TGTGCCAGCAGCTGGGGGACAAGGGGATCGTCTGGAAACACCATATATTTT. Amino acid sequence: CASSWGTRGSSGNTIYF. Full variable domain (missing parts from reference TRBV5-4 and TRBJ1-3): ETGVTQSPTHLIKTRGQQVTLRCSSQSGHNTVSWYQQALGQGPQFIFQYYREEENGRGNFPPRFSGLQFPNYSSELNVNALELDDSALYLCASSWGTRGSSGNTIYFGEGSWLTVV.

The chain carries TRBV30 and TRBJ2-7, with D possibly being TRBD1 or TRBD2 (5 bases each). This CDR3 region has 13 residues. Germline CDR1 and CDR2: GTSNPN and SVGIG (reference sequence). The CDR3 DNA sequence: TGTGCATGCCAGGACACTAGTTCCTACGAGCAGTACTTC. Encoded protein: CACQDTSSYEQYF.

The J gene is TRBJ2-7, the V gene TRBV6-5; TRBD2 aligns across 10 bases. This CDR3 is 13 amino acids long. V was pared by 8 bases and J by 3 bases, with 4 bases of the junction left unmatched. The germline V gene encodes CDR1 MNHEY and CDR2 SVGAGI. CDR3 coding DNA: TGTGCCAGCCAAGCTAGCGGGGGCTACGAGCAGTACTTC. Translation: CASQASGGYEQYF.

The chain combines TRBV2 with TRBJ2-1, with TRBD1 identical over 7 bases. The germline CDR1 and CDR2 sequences are SNHLY and FYNNEI. The CDR3 has 14 amino acids. The J segment lost 5 bases and the V segment lost 7 bases, leaving 8 bases of the junction unmatched. CDR3 coding DNA: TGTGCCAGCACTAGGGACAGCAAAGACAATGAGCAGTTCTTC. It codes for CASTRDSKDNEQFF.

This clone was observed a handful of times. The rearrangement links TRBV2 to TRBJ2-3, with D hard to call. The CDR3 spans 14 residues. Trimming removed 2 bases at V and 3 bases at J, with 9 bases between. Germline CDR1 reads SNHLY; CDR2 reads FYNNEI. As DNA, the CDR3 is TGTGCCAGCAGTGAAATAACCCGGACAGATACGCAGTATTTT. Translation gives CASSEITRTDTQYF.

The genes are TRBV10-2 and TRBJ1-4; no clear D gene. Deletions cut 3 bases from V and 8 bases from J, with 13 bases between. Germline CDR1 is WSHSY and CDR2 is SAAADI. CDR3 size: 14 residues. This CDR3 reads CASSEPSFSEKLFF. CDR3 nucleotides: TGCGCCAGCAGTGAACCCAGCTTTTCCGAAAAACTGTTTTTT.